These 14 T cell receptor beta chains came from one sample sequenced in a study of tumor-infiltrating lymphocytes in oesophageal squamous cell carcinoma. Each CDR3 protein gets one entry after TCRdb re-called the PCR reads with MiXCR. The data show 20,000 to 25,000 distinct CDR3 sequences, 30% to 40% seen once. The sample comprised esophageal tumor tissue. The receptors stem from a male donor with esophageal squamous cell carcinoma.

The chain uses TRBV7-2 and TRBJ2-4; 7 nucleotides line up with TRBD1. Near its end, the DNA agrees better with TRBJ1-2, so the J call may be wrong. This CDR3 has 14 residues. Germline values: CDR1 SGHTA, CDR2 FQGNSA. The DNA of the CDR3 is TGTGCCAGCAGCCTGCAGGGGGTCCCCTATGGCTACACCTTC. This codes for CASSLQGVPYGYTF.

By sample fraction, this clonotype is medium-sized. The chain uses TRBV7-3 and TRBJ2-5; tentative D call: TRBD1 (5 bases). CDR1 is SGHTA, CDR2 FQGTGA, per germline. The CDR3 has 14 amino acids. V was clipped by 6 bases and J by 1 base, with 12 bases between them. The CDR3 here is CASSQGHSQETQYF. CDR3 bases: TGTGCCAGCAGTCAAGGACACAGCCAAGAGACCCAGTACTTC.

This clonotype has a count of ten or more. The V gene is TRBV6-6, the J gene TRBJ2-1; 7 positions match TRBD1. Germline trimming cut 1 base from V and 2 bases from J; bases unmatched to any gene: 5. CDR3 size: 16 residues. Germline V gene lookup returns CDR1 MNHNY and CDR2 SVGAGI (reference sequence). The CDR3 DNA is TGTGCCAGCAGTTACTATGGTCAGGGGGCCTACAATGAGCAGTTCTTC. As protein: CASSYYGQGAYNEQFF.

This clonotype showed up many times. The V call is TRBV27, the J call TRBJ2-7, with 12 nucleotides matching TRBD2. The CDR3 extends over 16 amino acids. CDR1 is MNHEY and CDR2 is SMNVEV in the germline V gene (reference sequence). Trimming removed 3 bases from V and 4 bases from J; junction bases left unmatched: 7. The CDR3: CASSFRLAGGPYEQYF. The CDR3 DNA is TGTGCCAGCAGTTTCCGTCTAGCGGGGGGGCCGTACGAGCAGTACTTC.

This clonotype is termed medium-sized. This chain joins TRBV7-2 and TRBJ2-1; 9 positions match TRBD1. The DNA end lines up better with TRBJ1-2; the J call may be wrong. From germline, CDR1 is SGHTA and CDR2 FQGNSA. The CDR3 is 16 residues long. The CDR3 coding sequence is TGTGCCAGCAGCTTAGTACAGGGGGCTCATAACTATGGCTACACCTTC. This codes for CASSLVQGAHNYGYTF.

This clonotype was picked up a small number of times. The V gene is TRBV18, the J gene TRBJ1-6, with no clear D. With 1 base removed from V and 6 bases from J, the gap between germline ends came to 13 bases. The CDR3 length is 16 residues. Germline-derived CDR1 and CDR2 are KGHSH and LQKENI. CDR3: CASSPRLDLGNSPLHF. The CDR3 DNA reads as TGTGCCAGCTCACCACGATTGGATCTGGGTAATTCACCCCTCCACTTT.

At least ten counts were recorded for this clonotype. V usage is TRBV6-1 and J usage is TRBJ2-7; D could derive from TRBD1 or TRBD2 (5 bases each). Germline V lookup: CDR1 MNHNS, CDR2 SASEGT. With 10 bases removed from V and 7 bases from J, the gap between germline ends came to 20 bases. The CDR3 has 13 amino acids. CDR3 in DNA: TGTGCCACCCGAAGGGGAGTCTACAATGAGCAGTACTTC. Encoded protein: CATRRGVYNEQYF.

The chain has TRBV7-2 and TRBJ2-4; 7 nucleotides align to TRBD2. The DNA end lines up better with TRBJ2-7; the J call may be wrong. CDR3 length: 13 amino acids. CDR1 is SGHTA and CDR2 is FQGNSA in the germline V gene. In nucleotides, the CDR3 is TGTGCCAGCAGTGCTAGCGGTCCCTACGAGCAGTACTTC. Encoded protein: CASSASGPYEQYF.

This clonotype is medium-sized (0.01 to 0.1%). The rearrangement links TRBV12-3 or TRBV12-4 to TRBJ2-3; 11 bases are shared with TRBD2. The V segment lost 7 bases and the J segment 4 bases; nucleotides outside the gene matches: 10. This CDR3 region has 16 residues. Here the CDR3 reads CASTDPGTSGSDTQYF. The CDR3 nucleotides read TGTGCCAGCACCGACCCCGGGACTAGCGGCTCAGATACGCAGTATTTT.

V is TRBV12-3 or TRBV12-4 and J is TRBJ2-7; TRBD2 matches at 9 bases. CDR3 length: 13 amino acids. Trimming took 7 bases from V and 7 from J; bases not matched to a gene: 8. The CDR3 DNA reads TGTGCCAGCACTACCGGGACTAGCTATGAGCAGTACTTC. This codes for CASTTGTSYEQYF.

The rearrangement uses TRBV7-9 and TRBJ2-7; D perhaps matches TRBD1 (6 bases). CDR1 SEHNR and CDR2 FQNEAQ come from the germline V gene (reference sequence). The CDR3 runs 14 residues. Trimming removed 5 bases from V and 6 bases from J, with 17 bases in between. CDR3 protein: CASSHRDTLAEQYF. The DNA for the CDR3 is TGTGCCAGCAGCCACCGGGACACCCTCGCCGAGCAGTACTTC.

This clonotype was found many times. CDR3 amino acids: CASRRGPSTDTQYF. The CDR3 nucleotides read TGTGCCAGTAGAAGGGGGCCTAGCACAGATACGCAGTATTTT. The rearrangement joins TRBV19 to TRBJ2-3; the match to TRBD1 covers 7 bases. Germline-derived CDR1 and CDR2 are LNHDA and SQIVND (reference sequence). This CDR3 is 14 amino acids long. The trim removed 6 bases at V and 0 bases at J, leaving 3 bases unmatched.

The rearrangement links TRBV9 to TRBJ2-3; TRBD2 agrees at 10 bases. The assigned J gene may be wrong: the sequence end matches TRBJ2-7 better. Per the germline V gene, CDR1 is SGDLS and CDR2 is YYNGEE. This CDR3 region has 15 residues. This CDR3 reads CASSRGTSDSYEQYF. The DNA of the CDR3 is TGTGCCAGCAGCCGAGGGACTAGCGACTCCTACGAGCAGTACTTC.

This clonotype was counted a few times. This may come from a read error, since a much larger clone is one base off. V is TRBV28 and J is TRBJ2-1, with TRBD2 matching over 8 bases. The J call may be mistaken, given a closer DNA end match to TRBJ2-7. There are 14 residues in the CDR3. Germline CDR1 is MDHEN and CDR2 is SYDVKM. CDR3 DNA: TGTGCCAGCAGTTTATCGGGGGGGATGAATGAGCAGTACTTC. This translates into CASSLSGGMNEQYF.